What follows are 14 T cell receptor beta chains derived from one specimen sequenced in a study of cytomegalovirus exposure and HLA in healthy donors. Primers: 60 Vbeta forward and 13 Jbeta reverse. The method was immunoSEQ multiplex PCR; TCRdb's version includes in-frame clones alone and lacks a portion of them. The sample has tens of thousands of clones, over 70% seen once. Specimen: PBMCs. These receptors were collected from a male donor in good health and CMV-seropositive.

The genes are TRBV5-1 and TRBJ1-4; the match to TRBD1 covers 7 bases. The J segment lost 6 bases and the V segment lost 5 bases, leaving 10 bases of the junction unmatched. The germline V gene has CDR1 SGHRS and CDR2 YFSETQ. This CDR3 contains 15 residues. CDR3 sequence (DNA): TGCGCCAGCAGTCCCTGGGGGACAGTCTATGAAAAACTGTTTTTT. Its translation is CASSPWGTVYEKLFF.

The rearrangement uses TRBV7-8 and TRBJ2-5, with 7 bases fitting TRBD2. Germline-derived CDR1 and CDR2 are SGHVS and FQNEAQ. Trimming at V came to 1 base and at J to 4 bases, leaving 6 bases not matched to a gene. The CDR3 is made up of 15 amino acids. CDR3 in DNA: TGTGCCAGCAGCTTAGATCGGGGGAGGGTAGAGACCCAGTACTTC. This gives the protein CASSLDRGRVETQYF.

This chain links TRBV9 with TRBJ2-3; D gene uncertain. This CDR3 region has 14 residues. Trimming removed 1 base from V and 0 bases from J, with 6 bases in between. The germline CDR1 and CDR2 sequences are SGDLS and YYNGEE. The CDR3, as DNA: TGTGCCAGCAGCGTAACTTTTAGCACAGATACGCAGTATTTT. Protein: CASSVTFSTDTQYF.

The chain combines TRBV10-3 with TRBJ1-3; weak D call: TRBD1 (6 bases). The CDR3 contains 14 residues. Trimming stripped 6 bases from V and 1 base from J, with 10 bases between. Germline CDR1 reads ENHRY; CDR2 reads SYGVKD. The CDR3 reads CAISDTGSGNTIYF. As DNA, the CDR3 is TGTGCCATCAGCGACACAGGGTCTGGAAACACCATATATTTT.

This clone was counted a few times. The genes are TRBV5-6 and TRBJ2-1; 8 nucleotides match TRBD1. This CDR3 is 15 amino acids long. Germline V gene sequence: CDR1 SGHDT, CDR2 YYEEEE. V lost 0 bases, J lost 5 bases, and 4 bases stayed unmatched. The CDR3 is CASSLAPDRDNEQFF. CDR3 nucleotide sequence: TGTGCCAGCAGCTTGGCCCCGGACAGGGACAATGAGCAGTTCTTC.

The V gene is TRBV7-9, the J gene TRBJ2-1; TRBD2 is a possible D gene (5 bases). The length of the CDR3 is 17 residues. Germline-derived CDR1 and CDR2 are SEHNR and FQNEAQ (reference sequence). The germline V and J ends were trimmed by 4 bases and 6 bases, with 22 bases remaining between them. The CDR3 DNA is TGTGCCAGCAGCTCCTTATTCGGGCCTAGTCGGGGCAATGAGCAGTTCTTC. Its protein product is CASSSLFGPSRGNEQFF.

The rearrangement joins TRBV2 to TRBJ1-1, with 7 nucleotides matching TRBD1. The germline CDR1 and CDR2 sequences are SNHLY and FYNNEI. The CDR3 has 14 amino acids. The V gene end was trimmed by 7 bases and the J gene end by 1 base; junction bases not matched to a gene: 6. CDR3 DNA: TGTGCCAGCACTAGGGGGCTGACGAACACTGAAGCTTTCTTT. It specifies CASTRGLTNTEAFF.

The genes are TRBV5-1 and TRBJ1-1; 9 nucleotides align to TRBD1. This CDR3 has 16 residues. Germline V lookup: CDR1 SGHRS, CDR2 YFSETQ. The J segment lost 5 bases and the V segment lost 4 bases, leaving 12 bases of the junction unmatched. The CDR3 DNA reads TGCGCCAGCAGCCCCCCGGGACAGGGATCGTGGACTGAAGCTTTCTTT. Protein: CASSPPGQGSWTEAFF.

This chain uses TRBV5-1 with TRBJ2-5, with 7 bases identical to TRBD1. The CDR3 is made up of 14 amino acids. Germline trimming cut 4 bases from V and 5 bases from J; bases unmatched to any gene: 8. The germline gives CDR1 SGHRS, CDR2 YFSETQ. Written as DNA, the CDR3 is TGCGCCAGCAGCCCCGGACAGGTCACGGAGACCCAGTACTTC. Translation gives CASSPGQVTETQYF. Filled out from reference TRBV5-1 and TRBJ2-5, the complete variable domain reads KAGVTQTPRYLIKTRGQQVTLSCSPISGHRSVSWYQQTPGQGLQFLFEYFSETQRNKGNFPGRFSGRQFSNSRSEMNVSTLELGDSALYLCASSPGQVTETQYFGPGTRLLVL.

V usage is TRBV6-6 and J usage is TRBJ2-5; D ambiguous. The J call may be in error: the DNA end matches TRBJ2-7 better. The CDR3 has 11 amino acids. Per germline, CDR1 MNHNY and CDR2 SVGAGI (reference sequence). CDR3 sequence reads: CASSLIYEQYF. The CDR3 DNA reads TGTGCCAGCAGCCTCATATACGAGCAGTACTTC.

This clone was counted once. The chain carries TRBV7-8 and TRBJ1-5; TRBD1 might be the D (5 bases). The CDR3 sequence is 13 residues long. Per germline, CDR1 SGHVS and CDR2 FQNEAQ. V lost 5 bases, J lost 4 bases, and 9 bases lay in between. The CDR3 nucleotides read TGTGCCAGCAGCGGGGCCTCTAATCAGCCCCAGCATTTT. Its protein product is CASSGASNQPQHF.

The chain carries TRBV28 and TRBJ2-7; 10 positions match TRBD1. The CDR3 runs 15 residues. The germline gives CDR1 MDHEN, CDR2 SYDVKM. The V gene end was trimmed by 6 bases and the J gene end by 2 bases; junction bases not matched to a gene: 7. CDR3 sequence: CASSSGQGGPYEQYF. CDR3 bases: TGTGCCAGCAGCTCCGGACAGGGGGGACCCTACGAGCAGTACTTC.

This sequence joins TRBV7-3 and TRBJ1-2, with D perhaps matching TRBD1 (5 bases). Between the trimmed V and J ends, which lost 2 bases and 2 bases, there was a span of 12 bases. Germline V CDR1 and CDR2: SGHTA, FQGTGA. The CDR3 runs to 15 residues. The CDR3 DNA is TGTGCCAGCAGCTTACGATCCGGGGGAAACTATGGCTACACCTTC. Amino acids: CASSLRSGGNYGYTF.

The chain carries TRBV4-1 and TRBJ2-3, with 8 bases matching TRBD2. The length of the CDR3 is 14 residues. V gave up 6 bases and J gave up 7 bases; unmatched junction bases: 9. Germline CDR1 MGHRA, CDR2 YSYEKL. CDR3 DNA: TGCGCCAGCAGTATAGCGGGAAATGAGTATACGCAGTATTTT. It specifies CASSIAGNEYTQYF.